These 20 T cell receptor beta chains were all obtained from the same sample, sequenced in a study of T cell responses to AZD1222 COVID-19 vaccine. The repertoire was sequenced with immunoSEQ multiplex PCR; TCRdb's copy has only in-frame clones and lacks some. The data hold some 190,000 clones, with 88% observed a single time. Source: peripheral blood, taken on day 0 of AZD1222 vaccination. These receptors came from an adult in good health.

The V and J genes are TRBV19 and TRBJ1-5; 7 bases are a match to TRBD1. Trimming took 5 bases from V and 6 from J; bases not matched to a gene: 7. CDR1 and CDR2 (germline): LNHDA, SQIVND (reference sequence). The CDR3 spans 14 residues. CDR3 sequence reads: CASSSTGVGQPQHF. Written as DNA, the CDR3 is TGTGCCAGTAGTTCCACAGGGGTCGGTCAGCCCCAGCATTTT.

The rearrangement links TRBV4-2 to TRBJ1-5; a possible D gene is TRBD1 (5 bases). The V gene lost 0 bases and the J gene lost 4 bases, with 7 bases spanning the gap. The CDR3 has 14 amino acids. Germline V gives CDR1 LGHNA, CDR2 YNFKEQ. The CDR3 spells CASSQDWGNQPQHF. DNA for the CDR3: TGTGCCAGCAGCCAAGATTGGGGGAATCAGCCCCAGCATTTT.

The CDR3 nucleotides are TGTGCCAGCAGCTCCGGAACAACTAATGAAAAACTGTTTTTT. Protein product: CASSSGTTNEKLFF. This chain connects TRBV5-5 to TRBJ1-4; D gene unclear. In germline, CDR1 is SGHKS, CDR2 YYEKEE (reference sequence). Between the trimmed V and J ends, which lost 3 bases and 0 bases, there was a span of 6 bases. The CDR3 has 14 amino acids.

The chain is built from TRBV7-7 and TRBJ2-3; weak D call: TRBD1 (6 bases). Germline CDR1 and CDR2: SSHAT and FNYEAQ (reference sequence). V was pared by 10 bases and J by 6 bases, with 17 bases between. This CDR3 has 13 residues. The CDR3 loop reads CATQDRPGDTQYF. CDR3 coding DNA: TGTGCCACCCAAGACAGGCCCGGGGATACGCAGTATTTT.

The chain combines TRBV5-4 with TRBJ1-2; D is unresolved. The length of the CDR3 is 14 residues. Germline-derived CDR1 and CDR2 are SGHNT and YYREEE (reference sequence). The V and J ends lost 2 bases and 6 bases respectively, with 14 bases between them. CDR3 protein: CASSLDLRLDGYTF. The DNA for the CDR3 is TGTGCCAGCAGCTTAGACCTGAGGTTGGATGGCTACACCTTC.

V usage is TRBV19 and J usage is TRBJ1-4; D unresolved. Trimming removed 2 bases at V and 7 bases at J, with 11 bases between. The V gene's germline CDR1 is LNHDA and CDR2 SQIVND (reference sequence). This CDR3 is 14 amino acids long. The CDR3 coding sequence is TGTGCCAGTAGTATAACGGGGAGCGGTGAAAAACTGTTTTTT. Translating it yields CASSITGSGEKLFF. The entire variable domain, with the rest obtained from reference TRBV19 and TRBJ1-4, is as follows: DGGITQSPKYLFRKEGQNVTLSCEQNLNHDAMYWYRQDPGQGLRLIYYSQIVNDFQKGDIAEGYSVSREKKESFPLTVTSAQKNPTAFYLCASSITGSGEKLFFGSGTQLSVL.

This chain joins TRBV3-1 (or the pseudogene TRBV3-2) and TRBJ2-6; D not resolved. Trimming took 7 bases from V and 0 from J, leaving 10 bases between them. This CDR3 contains 15 residues. Germline CDR1 and CDR2: LGHDT and YNNKEL (reference sequence). The CDR3 protein is CASNFFTSGANVLTF. The CDR3 DNA follows: TGTGCCAGCAATTTCTTTACCTCTGGGGCCAACGTCCTGACTTTC.

J is TRBJ1-4 and V is TRBV28; 8 bases map to TRBD1. CDR1 MDHEN and CDR2 SYDVKM come from the germline V gene. The V and J ends lost 5 bases and 0 bases, in that order; junction bases with no gene match: 2. This CDR3 contains 15 residues. The CDR3 protein is CASSDRGATNEKLFF. The CDR3 DNA is TGTGCCAGCAGTGACAGGGGAGCAACTAATGAAAAACTGTTTTTT.

The chain recombines TRBV4-2 with TRBJ1-1; D unresolved. The CDR3 contains 14 residues. Germline V lookup: CDR1 LGHNA, CDR2 YNFKEQ. The germline V and J ends were trimmed by 7 bases and 4 bases, with 16 bases remaining between them. In nucleotides, the CDR3 is TGTGCCAGCACCCTAGGAGTCATCTCCACTGAAGCTTTCTTT. Translating gives CASTLGVISTEAFF.

The chain combines TRBV9 with TRBJ2-5; 7 bases align to TRBD1. CDR1 and CDR2 (germline): SGDLS, YYNGEE. The ends lost 2 bases at V and 2 bases at J; junction bases unmatched: 6. This CDR3 comprises 15 residues. CDR3 bases: TGTGCCAGCAGCGTCCTGGGACAGACTCAAGAGACCCAGTACTTC. This gives the protein CASSVLGQTQETQYF.

This chain connects TRBV5-1 to TRBJ2-2; 10 bases line up with TRBD2. This CDR3 region has 16 residues. Germline loops: CDR1 SGHRS, CDR2 YFSETQ. V lost 2 bases, J lost 3 bases, and 4 bases stayed unmatched. The CDR3 protein is CASSFPSGRHTGELFF. The CDR3 DNA is TGCGCCAGCAGCTTCCCTAGCGGGAGACACACCGGGGAGCTGTTTTTT.

This rearrangement joins TRBV6-5 to TRBJ2-5, with D unclear. Per the germline V gene, CDR1 is MNHEY and CDR2 is SVGAGI. The CDR3 totals 12 residues. The V end was cut by 2 bases, the J end by 8 bases, with 9 bases between. Written as DNA, the CDR3 is TGTGCCAGCAGTTACCGTGATGAAACCCAGTACTTC. Translating it yields CASSYRDETQYF.

V and J are TRBV19 and TRBJ1-5, with 7 bases matching TRBD1. Germline assignment: CDR1 LNHDA and CDR2 SQIVND (reference sequence). The ends lost 3 bases at V and 7 bases at J; junction bases unmatched: 6. The CDR3 sequence is 14 residues long. CDR3 sequence (DNA): TGTGCCAGTAGTATGGACAGGTACGGCCAGCCCCAGCATTTT. Translated, it gives CASSMDRYGQPQHF.

The V call is TRBV10-3, the J call TRBJ1-5; 10 positions agree with TRBD1. The CDR3 totals 15 residues. Germline V gene sequence: CDR1 ENHRY, CDR2 SYGVKD. Trimming at V came to 10 bases and at J to 2 bases, leaving 8 bases not matched to a gene. For the CDR3, the DNA is TGTGCCACCCGACAGGGGGCGGGTGGCAATCAGCCCCAGCATTTT. Protein product: CATRQGAGGNQPQHF.

This clone has only a few counts. V is TRBV13 and J is TRBJ2-2; TRBD1 might be the D (6 bases). Germline CDR1 PRHDT, CDR2 FYEKMQ (reference sequence). The CDR3 runs to 15 residues. Trimming removed 4 bases from V and 8 bases from J, with 17 bases in between. CDR3 DNA sequence: TGTGCCAGCAGCTCTTACAGGGTGAGAAATGGGGAGCTGTTTTTT. Protein sequence: CASSSYRVRNGELFF. The full variable domain, completed using reference TRBV13 and TRBJ2-2, is AAGVIQSPRHLIKEKRETATLKCYPIPRHDTVYWYQQGPGQDPQFLISFYEKMQSDKGSIPDRFSAQQFSDYHSELNMSSLELGDSALYFCASSSYRVRNGELFFGEGSRLTVL.

The chain couples TRBV19 to TRBJ1-4, with TRBD1 identical over 10 bases. V shed 9 bases and J 0 bases; nucleotides not matched to a gene: 7. CDR1 is LNHDA, CDR2 SQIVND, per germline (reference sequence). This CDR3 contains 16 residues. CDR3: CASRTGGTATNEKLFF. The CDR3, as DNA: TGTGCCAGCCGGACAGGGGGAACTGCAACTAATGAAAAACTGTTTTTT. The full variable domain, its missing parts supplied by reference TRBV19 and TRBJ1-4, is DGGITQSPKYLFRKEGQNVTLSCEQNLNHDAMYWYRQDPGQGLRLIYYSQIVNDFQKGDIAEGYSVSREKKESFPLTVTSAQKNPTAFYLCASRTGGTATNEKLFFGSGTQLSVL.

The chain carries TRBV5-4 and TRBJ2-7; tentatively, D is TRBD1 (6 bases). CDR1 is SGHNT and CDR2 is YYREEE in the germline V gene (reference sequence). The CDR3 runs to 14 residues. V was clipped by 4 bases and J by 2 bases, with 13 bases between them. CDR3 nucleotide sequence: TGTGCCAGCAGCCGCCAGGGGTGGCCCTACGAGCAGTACTTC. It encodes CASSRQGWPYEQYF.

The chain is built from TRBV5-4 and TRBJ1-6; D may be TRBD1 (6 bases). Germline V gene data show CDR1 as SGHNT and CDR2 as YYREEE (reference sequence). This CDR3 contains 18 residues. Trimming removed 0 bases at V and 4 bases at J, with 17 bases between. The CDR3: CASSLEPGAPSYNSPLHF. DNA for the CDR3: TGTGCCAGCAGCTTGGAACCAGGGGCCCCTTCTTATAATTCACCCCTCCACTTT.

This chain joins TRBV2 and TRBJ1-5, with 10 positions matching TRBD1. CDR1 and CDR2 from the germline V gene are SNHLY and FYNNEI. Losses at the gene ends were 6 bases for V and 5 bases for J; bases not matched to a gene: 1. The CDR3 length is 13 residues. Here the CDR3 DNA reads TGTGCCAGCAGGGGGACAGGGGATCAGCCCCAGCATTTT. Protein sequence: CASRGTGDQPQHF.

The chain links TRBV19 to TRBJ1-1; D unresolved. From germline, CDR1 is LNHDA and CDR2 SQIVND (reference sequence). Deletions cut 6 bases from V and 2 bases from J, with 10 bases between. The CDR3 has 13 residues. The CDR3, as DNA: TGTGCCAGTAGCAGCCGACAAAACACTGAAGCTTTCTTT. The encoded protein is CASSSRQNTEAFF.